This TCR beta chain came from a study of blood T cell repertoires in COVID-19. The CDR3 is made up of 15 amino acids. Germline CDR1 MNHNS, CDR2 SASEGT. V was pared by 6 bases and J by 2 bases, with 9 bases of the junction left unmatched. Produced via immunoSEQ multiplex PCR; TCRdb's table is partial and in-frame only. The data hold about 280,000 clones, with 88% observed a single time. The clonotype comes from a woman aged 30 to 39 who had recovered from COVID-19. This chain joins TRBV6-1 and TRBJ1-2, with 7 bases that match TRBD1. What was sequenced was PBMCs or T cells enriched from blood (not recorded which). The CDR3 DNA sequence: TGTGCCAGCAGGGAGCCAGGGGGAATGAACTATGGCTACACCTTC. It specifies CASREPGGMNYGYTF.